A selection of T cell receptor beta chains follows, all from one sample in a study of type 1 regulatory T cells. No antigen has been assigned to these receptors. MiXCR, run by TCRdb on the reads, gives a single entry per CDR3 protein. The sample has 60,000 to 80,000 distinct CDR3 sequences; nearly 65% are singletons. The material sequenced was cultured T cells, either the whole culture or a sorted T cell fraction (not recorded which). All receptors come from a human donor in good health. Each CDR3 is given with its conserved first and last residue. The order of the fields is D gene, clone size, V gene, J gene, CDR3 DNA, CDR3 protein. The D gene is left open where the match is weak. The size entry is marked missing in some rows and otherwise reads once, few, many or a size class.

D gene: -; clone size: -; V gene: TRBV6-5; J gene: TRBJ2-1; CDR3 DNA: TGTGCCAGCAGTTCCCCACCACCCGGTGAGCAGTTCTTC; CDR3 protein: CASSSPPPGEQFF
D gene: -; clone size: -; V gene: TRBV2; J gene: TRBJ1-2; CDR3 DNA: TGTGCCAGCAGGGATGGAGCCGTGGGCTATGGCTACACCTTC; CDR3 protein: CASRDGAVGYGYTF
D gene: -; clone size: -; V gene: TRBV7-9; J gene: TRBJ1-4; CDR3 DNA: TGTGCCAGCAGCTTAGGGGTTGCAACTAATGAAAAACTGTTTTTT; CDR3 protein: CASSLGVATNEKLFF
D gene: -; clone size: -; V gene: TRBV20-1; J gene: TRBJ2-7; CDR3 DNA: TGCAGTGCCCTGGGGGGGGCGGGAGACTACGAGCAGTACTTC; CDR3 protein: CSALGGAGDYEQYF
D gene: -; clone size: few; V gene: TRBV5-4; J gene: TRBJ2-4; CDR3 DNA: TGTGCCAGCAGCCCGGACCAGATAAGAAAAAACATTCAGTACTTC; CDR3 protein: CASSPDQIRKNIQYF
D gene: -; clone size: -; V gene: TRBV20-1; J gene: TRBJ2-2; CDR3 DNA: TGCAGTGCTGTCCGGGACTCAACCACCGGGGAGCTGTTTTTT; CDR3 protein: CSAVRDSTTGELFF
D gene: -; clone size: -; V gene: TRBV3-1; J gene: TRBJ2-2; CDR3 DNA: TGTGCCAGCAGCCAAGATTACGGAACCGGGGAGCTGTTTTTT; CDR3 protein: CASSQDYGTGELFF
D gene: -; clone size: -; V gene: TRBV20-1; J gene: TRBJ2-5; CDR3 DNA: TGCAGTGCTGGGGGGCTGAGCGGGGTAGGGGAGACCCAGTACTTC; CDR3 protein: CSAGGLSGVGETQYF
D gene: TRBD2; clone size: -; V gene: TRBV29-1; J gene: TRBJ2-5; CDR3 DNA: TGCAGCGTTGTTTTGGATCTAGCGGGCCTCCAAGAGACCCAGTACTTC; CDR3 protein: CSVVLDLAGLQETQYF
D gene: -; clone size: -; V gene: TRBV9; J gene: TRBJ2-3; CDR3 DNA: TGTGCCAGCAGCGTAGATTCCCCAGATACGCAGTATTTT; CDR3 protein: CASSVDSPDTQYF
D gene: -; clone size: few; V gene: TRBV18; J gene: TRBJ2-1; CDR3 DNA: TGTGCCAGCTCACCCGGGACAGCGGGATTAAATGAGCAGTTCTTC; CDR3 protein: CASSPGTAGLNEQFF